Below are 5 T cell receptor beta chains sequenced from a single sample in a study of shared clonotypes between healthy human individuals. Assay: immunoSEQ multiplex PCR; the TCRdb copy retains only in-frame clones and omits some. The top ten clones hold 0.3% of a sample with hundreds of thousands of clones, roughly 98% of them seen once. Terminally differentiated effector memory CD45RA+ cells were excluded from the naive CD8 cells, which were CD45RO-negative and positively selected for CCR7. Sequencing was performed on naive CD8+ T cells sorted from blood. Receptor source: a young man in good health.

The chain has TRBV5-5 and TRBJ2-1, with TRBD1 identical over 7 bases. The J segment lost 4 bases and the V segment lost 3 bases, leaving 7 bases of the junction unmatched. Germline CDR1 and CDR2: SGHKS and YYEKEE (reference sequence). CDR3 length: 15 residues. CDR3 coding DNA: TGTGCCAGCAGCTCGACAGGGACCCTTTACAATGAGCAGTTCTTC. Protein product: CASSSTGTLYNEQFF.

The chain carries TRBV18 and TRBJ1-1, with TRBD1 as a possible D gene (6 bases). The CDR3 is 15 residues long. Germline CDR1 is KGHSH and CDR2 is LQKENI. The V end lost 3 bases, the J end lost 0 bases, and 11 bases lay between the germline ends. Written as DNA, the CDR3 is TGTGCCAGCTCACCTGGGACAATATTGAACACTGAAGCTTTCTTT. Its translation is CASSPGTILNTEAFF.

The rearrangement joins TRBV18 to TRBJ2-7, with D perhaps being TRBD1 or TRBD2 (5 bases each). The CDR3 length is 18 residues. Deletions cut 1 base from V and 3 bases from J, with 22 bases between. In germline, CDR1 is KGHSH, CDR2 LQKENI. CDR3 nucleotide sequence: TGTGCCAGCTCACCACAGTTATCAGGACTGACGGACAACTACGAGCAGTACTTC. Its protein product is CASSPQLSGLTDNYEQYF.

The rearrangement links TRBV7-9 to TRBJ1-5, with 7 bases matching TRBD1. Germline V gene data show CDR1 as SEHNR and CDR2 as FQNEAQ (reference sequence). Losses at the gene ends were 1 base for V and 2 bases for J; bases not matched to a gene: 5. The CDR3 spans 16 residues. CDR3 region: CASSLGQGMGNQPQHF. The CDR3 DNA sequence: TGTGCCAGCAGCTTAGGACAGGGTATGGGCAATCAGCCCCAGCATTTT.

This chain links TRBV27 with TRBJ2-5; TRBD1 agrees at 8 bases. The CDR3 contains 15 residues. V shed 8 bases, J shed 3 bases, and the junction held 11 bases outside the gene matches. Germline V lookup: CDR1 MNHEY, CDR2 SMNVEV (reference sequence). CDR3 in amino acids: CASGSYYRGKETQYF. The CDR3 region has the DNA TGTGCCAGCGGTTCATATTACAGGGGGAAAGAGACCCAGTACTTC.